This TCR beta chain originates from a study of T cells in Graves' hyperthyroidism and ophthalmopathy. Study-wide findings and caveats: Clonotypes that were expanded in thyroid above 0.001 mostly appeared in blood too.

V shed 0 bases and J shed 0 bases, with 10 bases lying between them. Per germline, CDR1 SGHRS and CDR2 YFSETQ. This CDR3 is built from 16 residues. The hyperthyroidism was newly diagnosed and had lasted under 2 months; the patients were aged 18 to 65. The source material, RNA transcripts, was used to amplify TCR beta CDR3 regions. The study used the HTBI primer set for a first-round RT-PCR of the TCR CDR3. TCRdb used MiXCR to reprocess the multiplex PCR reads, holding one entry per CDR3 protein. This sample has more than 550,000 distinct CDR3 sequences, with 15% to 20% found just once. This clonotype was counted at least ten times. The antigen is not known.

The chain carries TRBV5-1 and TRBJ2-1; D is uncertain. Sequencing was carried out using blood. The receptor's source is a man aged 50 to 59 with Graves' hyperthyroidism. CDR3 nucleotide sequence: TGCGCCAGCAGCTTGGGGCTAGTGGGCTCCTACAATGAGCAGTTCTTC. It specifies CASSLGLVGSYNEQFF.